Each of the 8 T cell receptor beta chains below was sequenced from the same sample in a study of cytomegalovirus exposure and HLA in healthy donors. Use of 60 Vbeta and 13 Jbeta primers characterized the PCR. Sequencing was performed with immunoSEQ multiplex PCR; in TCRdb, only in-frame clones are kept and a portion is missing. In the table there are 150,000 to 200,000 clones, more than 70% of which are singletons. Sequencing was carried out using PBMCs. The receptors were gathered from a male donor in good health and CMV-seronegative.

The V call is TRBV7-9, the J call TRBJ1-1; TRBD1 matches at 7 bases. Germline loops: CDR1 SEHNR, CDR2 FQNEAQ (reference sequence). The V gene end was trimmed by 5 bases and the J gene end by 5 bases; junction bases not matched to a gene: 8. This CDR3 region has 14 residues. In nucleotides, the CDR3 is TGTGCCAGCAGCATACTGACAGGGTCGACTGAAGCTTTCTTT. Protein: CASSILTGSTEAFF.

This sequence joins TRBV14 and TRBJ2-2; no reliable D call. Germline V gene lookup returns CDR1 SGHDN and CDR2 FVKESK. This CDR3 spans 13 amino acids. V lost 1 base, J lost 6 bases, and 6 bases lay in between. In nucleotides, the CDR3 is TGTGCCAGCAGCCAAGTATTCTCCGGGGAGCTGTTTTTT. Translating it yields CASSQVFSGELFF.

The CDR3 DNA reads TGTGCCAGCAGTGAAAGACTAGCGGGAGATACGCAGTATTTT. Its translation is CASSERLAGDTQYF. This chain links TRBV2 with TRBJ2-3; 10 bases agree with TRBD2. Trimming took 2 bases from V and 5 from J; bases not matched to a gene: 1. The CDR3 loop spans 14 amino acids. The germline gives CDR1 SNHLY, CDR2 FYNNEI.

The gene calls are TRBV29-1 and TRBJ2-2; 9 bases align to TRBD1. V trimming: 6 bases; J trimming: 7 bases; junction bases outside the gene matches: 6. The CDR3 covers 13 residues. Germline lookup yields CDR1 SQVTM and CDR2 ANQGSEA. CDR3 sequence: CSVTGGSSGELFF. The CDR3 nucleotides are TGCAGCGTAACAGGGGGCTCGAGCGGGGAGCTGTTTTTT.

CDR3 region: CAWRRSDGYTF. The CDR3, as DNA: TGTGCCTGGAGGCGGAGCGATGGCTACACCTTC. This chain uses TRBV30 with TRBJ1-2; unclear D gene. The CDR3 consists of 11 residues. Per the germline V gene, CDR1 is GTSNPN and CDR2 is SVGIG (reference sequence). V gave up 3 bases and J gave up 6 bases, with 8 bases separating them.

This sequence joins TRBV7-9 and TRBJ2-7, with D tentatively TRBD1 (6 bases). Germline V gene data show CDR1 as SEHNR and CDR2 as FQNEAQ (reference sequence). There are 14 residues in the CDR3. V shed 1 base and J shed 2 bases, with 9 bases lying between them. The CDR3 loop reads CASSLVGDTYEQYF. The CDR3 DNA sequence: TGTGCCAGCAGCTTAGTTGGGGACACCTACGAGCAGTACTTC.

The chain recombines TRBV27 with TRBJ1-2; D possibly corresponds to TRBD1 (6 bases). Per germline, CDR1 MNHEY and CDR2 SMNVEV (reference sequence). CDR3 length: 13 residues. V lost 3 bases, J lost 8 bases, and 13 bases lay in between. The CDR3 region has the DNA TGTGCCAGCAGTTTGGCAGGGGTTGAGGGCTACACCTTC. Protein product: CASSLAGVEGYTF.

The chain carries TRBV2 and TRBJ1-1; possibly TRBD1 for D (5 bases). The CDR3 length is 14 residues. Per the germline V gene, CDR1 is SNHLY and CDR2 is FYNNEI. V lost 2 bases and J 4 bases, leaving 11 bases between the germline ends. As DNA, the CDR3 is TGTGCCAGCAGTGAAAATACGGGGGTCACTGAAGCTTTCTTT. Translated, it gives CASSENTGVTEAFF.